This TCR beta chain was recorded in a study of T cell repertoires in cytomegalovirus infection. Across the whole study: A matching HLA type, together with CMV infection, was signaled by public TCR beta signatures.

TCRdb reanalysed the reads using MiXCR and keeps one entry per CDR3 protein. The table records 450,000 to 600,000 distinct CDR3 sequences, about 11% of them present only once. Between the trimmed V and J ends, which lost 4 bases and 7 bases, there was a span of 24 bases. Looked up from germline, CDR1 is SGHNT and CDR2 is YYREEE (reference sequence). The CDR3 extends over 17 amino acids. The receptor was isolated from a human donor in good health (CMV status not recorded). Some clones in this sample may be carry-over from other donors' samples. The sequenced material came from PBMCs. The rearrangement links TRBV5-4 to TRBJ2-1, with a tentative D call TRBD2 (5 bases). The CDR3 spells CASSPLLPKRTSNEQFF. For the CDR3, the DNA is TGTGCCAGCAGCCCCCTTCTACCAAAGAGGACTTCAAATGAGCAGTTCTTC.